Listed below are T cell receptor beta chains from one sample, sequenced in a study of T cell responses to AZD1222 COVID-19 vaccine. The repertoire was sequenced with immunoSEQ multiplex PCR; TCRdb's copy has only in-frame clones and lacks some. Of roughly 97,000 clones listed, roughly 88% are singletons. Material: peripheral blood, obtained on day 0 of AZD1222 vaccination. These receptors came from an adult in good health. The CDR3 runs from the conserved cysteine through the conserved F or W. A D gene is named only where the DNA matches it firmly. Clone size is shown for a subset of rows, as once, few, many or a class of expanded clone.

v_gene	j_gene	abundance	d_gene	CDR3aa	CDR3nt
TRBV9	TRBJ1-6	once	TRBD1	CASSGQGQLNSPLHF	TGTGCCAGCAGCGGACAGGGACAGCTTAATTCACCCCTCCACTTT
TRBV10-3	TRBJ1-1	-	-	CAIRPIEGPPYTEAFF	TGTGCCATCAGACCGATAGAGGGACCTCCTTACACTGAAGCTTTCTTT
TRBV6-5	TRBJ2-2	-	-	CASGRGGDTGELFF	TGTGCCAGCGGGCGAGGGGGGGACACCGGGGAGCTGTTTTTT
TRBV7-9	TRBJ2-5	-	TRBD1	CASSLATGGETQYF	TGTGCCAGCAGCTTAGCGACAGGGGGGGAGACCCAGTACTTC
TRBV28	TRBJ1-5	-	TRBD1	CASSHPGTGLQPQHF	TGTGCCAGCAGTCACCCCGGGACAGGGTTACAGCCCCAGCATTTT
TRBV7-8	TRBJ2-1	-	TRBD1	CASSLYARQGNEQFF	TGTGCCAGCAGCTTATATGCCCGACAGGGCAATGAGCAGTTCTTC
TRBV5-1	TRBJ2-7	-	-	CASSSGLPVYEQYF	TGCGCCAGCAGCTCCGGGTTACCGGTCTACGAGCAGTACTTC
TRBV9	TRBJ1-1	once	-	CASSVGLRNTEAFF	TGTGCCAGCAGCGTCGGACTCAGGAACACTGAAGCTTTCTTT
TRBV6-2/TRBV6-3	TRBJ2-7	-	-	CASSYDKHSYEQYF	TGTGCCAGCAGTTACGACAAGCACTCCTACGAGCAGTACTTC
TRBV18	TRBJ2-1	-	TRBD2	CASSPGTSGENEQFF	TGTGCCAGCTCACCAGGGACTAGCGGGGAAAATGAGCAGTTCTTC
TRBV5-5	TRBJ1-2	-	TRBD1	CASSLGTGEGAYGYTF	TGTGCCAGCAGCTTGGGGACGGGCGAGGGGGCTTATGGCTACACCTTC
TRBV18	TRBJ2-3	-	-	CASSPQLGTDTQYF	TGTGCCAGCTCACCCCAGCTTGGTACAGATACGCAGTATTTT
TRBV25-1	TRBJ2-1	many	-	CASSPNREDEQFF	TGTGCCAGCAGTCCAAACAGGGAAGATGAGCAGTTCTTC
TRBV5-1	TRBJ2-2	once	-	CASSADVTGELFF	TGCGCCAGCAGCGCTGACGTCACCGGGGAGCTGTTTTTT
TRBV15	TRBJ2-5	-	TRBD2	CATSRDGGLAVQETQYF	TGTGCCACCAGCAGAGATGGAGGTCTAGCGGTCCAAGAGACCCAGTACTTC
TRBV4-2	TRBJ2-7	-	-	CASSQTKRGTYEQYF	TGTGCCAGCAGCCAAACCAAGCGAGGGACCTACGAGCAGTACTTC
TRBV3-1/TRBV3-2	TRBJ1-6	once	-	CASSQAATYSPLHF	TGTGCCAGCAGCCAAGCGGCTACCTATTCACCCCTCCACTTT
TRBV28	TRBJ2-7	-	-	CASSKGGAGMQYF	TGTGCCAGCAGTAAGGGTGGTGCGGGGATGCAGTACTTC
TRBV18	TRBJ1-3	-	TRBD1	CASSPTGQGTGNTIYF	TGTGCCAGCTCACCTACTGGACAGGGGACTGGAAACACCATATATTTT
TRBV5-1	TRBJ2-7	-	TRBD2	CASSLAPLKAGYEQYF	TGCGCCAGCAGCTTGGCCCCGTTAAAAGCGGGGTACGAGCAGTACTTC
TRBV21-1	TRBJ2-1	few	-	CASSSTLFTSGSYNEQFF	TGTGCCAGCAGCAGTACGCTTTTTACTAGCGGGTCCTACAATGAGCAGTTCTTC
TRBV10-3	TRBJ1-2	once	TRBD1	CATRGADLTGAYGYTF	TGTGCCACAAGGGGAGCAGACCTGACAGGGGCCTATGGCTACACCTTC
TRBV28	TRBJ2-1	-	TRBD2	CASSLLVAGGYNEQFF	TGTGCCAGCAGTTTATTAGTAGCGGGAGGCTACAATGAGCAGTTCTTC
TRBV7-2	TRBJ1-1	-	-	CASSPVGQPNTEAFF	TGTGCCAGCAGCCCCGTAGGACAGCCTAACACTGAAGCTTTCTTT
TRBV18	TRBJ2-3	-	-	CASSLYTTLGYTQYF	TGTGCCAGCTCACTTTACACTACCTTGGGGTATACGCAGTATTTT
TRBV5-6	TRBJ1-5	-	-	CASSNLDAQPQHF	TGTGCCAGCAGCAATCTGGATGCTCAGCCCCAGCATTTT
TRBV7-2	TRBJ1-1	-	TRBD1	CASSARTGDTEAFF	TGTGCCAGCAGCGCCCGGACAGGGGACACTGAAGCTTTCTTT
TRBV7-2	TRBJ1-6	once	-	CASSPEKGLPLHF	TGTGCCAGCAGCCCAGAGAAGGGGTTACCCCTCCACTTT
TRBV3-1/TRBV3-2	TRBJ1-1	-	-	CASSLLDVTEAFF	TGTGCCAGCAGCCTATTAGATGTCACTGAAGCTTTCTTT
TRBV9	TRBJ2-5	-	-	CASSVDLETQYF	TGTGCCAGCAGCGTAGATTTGGAGACCCAGTACTTC
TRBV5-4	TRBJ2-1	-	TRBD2	CASSRTSGVFSYNEQFF	TGTGCCAGCAGCAGGACTAGCGGGGTCTTCTCCTACAATGAGCAGTTCTTC
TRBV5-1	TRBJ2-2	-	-	CASSLQLRTTGELFF	TGCGCCAGCAGCTTACAGCTCCGCACCACCGGGGAGCTGTTTTTT
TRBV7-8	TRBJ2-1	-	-	CASSLGVGINEQFF	TGTGCCAGCAGCTTAGGCGTAGGAATAAATGAGCAGTTCTTC
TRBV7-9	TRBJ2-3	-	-	CASSVLGGGKGTDTQYF	TGTGCCAGCAGCGTCCTAGGGGGAGGGAAGGGCACAGATACGCAGTATTTT
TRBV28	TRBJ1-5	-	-	CASTLLNQPQHF	TGTGCCAGCACTCTATTAAATCAGCCCCAGCATTTT
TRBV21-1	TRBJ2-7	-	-	CASSSRQGGAYEQYF	TGTGCCAGCAGCTCCCGACAGGGGGGTGCCTACGAGCAGTACTTC
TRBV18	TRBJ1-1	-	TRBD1	CASSTQGANTEAFF	TGTGCCAGCTCAACACAGGGGGCAAACACTGAAGCTTTCTTT
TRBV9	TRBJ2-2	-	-	CASSVGRTANTGELFF	TGTGCCAGCAGCGTAGGTCGGACGGCGAACACCGGGGAGCTGTTTTTT
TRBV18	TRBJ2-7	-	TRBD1	CASSRGTGSYEQYF	TGTGCCAGCTCCCGCGGGACAGGTTCCTACGAGCAGTACTTC
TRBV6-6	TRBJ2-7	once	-	CASRSDSYEQYF	TGTGCCAGCAGGAGCGACAGCTACGAGCAGTACTTC
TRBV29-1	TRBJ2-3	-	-	CSVVGKLYLTDTQYF	TGCAGCGTTGTTGGCAAGTTGTACCTCACAGATACGCAGTATTTT
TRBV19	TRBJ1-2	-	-	CASNERSTGYSSYGYTF	TGTGCCAGTAACGAGCGATCGACAGGTTACTCTTCCTATGGCTACACCTTC
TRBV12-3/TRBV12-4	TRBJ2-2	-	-	CASSQTNTGELFF	TGTGCCAGCAGCCAAACGAACACCGGGGAGCTGTTTTTT
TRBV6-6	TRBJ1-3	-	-	CASSTQFSGNTIYF	TGTGCCAGCAGTACACAGTTCTCTGGAAACACCATATATTTT
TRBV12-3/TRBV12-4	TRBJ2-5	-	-	CASSPSETQYF	TGTGCCAGCAGTCCCTCAGAGACCCAGTACTTC
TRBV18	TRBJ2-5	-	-	CASSDTGTQETQYF	TGTGCCAGCTCGGACACCGGGACGCAAGAGACCCAGTACTTC
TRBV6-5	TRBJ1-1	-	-	CASSPAGSDTEAFF	TGTGCCAGCAGCCCCGCAGGGTCCGACACTGAAGCTTTCTTT
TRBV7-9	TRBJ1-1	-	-	CASSFIFSSGHTEAFF	TGTGCCAGCAGCTTTATATTCTCCTCGGGCCACACTGAAGCTTTCTTT
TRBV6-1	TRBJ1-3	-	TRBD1	CASSKETGGNGNTIYF	TGTGCCAGCAGTAAAGAGACAGGGGGAAATGGAAACACCATATATTTT
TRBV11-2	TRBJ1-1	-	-	CASSLAGGGSEAFF	TGTGCCAGCAGCTTAGCGGGGGGGGGCTCTGAAGCTTTCTTT
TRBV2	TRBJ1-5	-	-	CASSAQGHSNQPQHF	TGTGCCAGCAGTGCCCAGGGGCATAGCAATCAGCCCCAGCATTTT
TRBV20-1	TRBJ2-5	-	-	CSASGPGPKRETQYF	TGCAGTGCTAGTGGGCCGGGTCCAAAACGGGAGACCCAGTACTTC
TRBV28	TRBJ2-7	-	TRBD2	CASSLWGGNYEQYF	TGTGCCAGCAGTTTATGGGGGGGGAACTACGAGCAGTACTTC
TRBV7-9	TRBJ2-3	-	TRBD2	CASSSRSGGGASTDTQYF	TGTGCCAGCTCGAGTAGAAGCGGGGGAGGGGCTAGCACAGATACGCAGTATTTT
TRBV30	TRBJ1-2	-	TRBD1	CAWSVVTGGRGYTF	TGTGCCTGGAGTGTAGTGACAGGGGGACGAGGCTACACCTTC
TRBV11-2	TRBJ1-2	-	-	CASSLDMGAVSGYTF	TGTGCCAGCAGCTTAGATATGGGGGCGGTGAGTGGCTACACCTTC
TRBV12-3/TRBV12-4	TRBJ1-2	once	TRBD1	CASRSGGIYGYTF	TGTGCCAGCAGGTCAGGGGGCATCTATGGCTACACCTTC